This TCR beta chain was recovered during a study of pediatric ulcerative colitis. This CDR3 contains 13 residues. Germline CDR1 SGHNT, CDR2 YENEEA. Trimming took 3 bases from V and 4 from J, leaving 7 bases between them. Assay: immunoSEQ multiplex PCR; the TCRdb copy retains only in-frame clones and omits some. The sample shows tens of thousands of clones, around 80% of them seen only once. The source material was blood. The rearrangement uses TRBV11-3 and TRBJ1-3, with D tentatively TRBD1 (5 bases). This sequence originates from a boy aged 5 to 17 with moderate ulcerative colitis. Written as DNA, the CDR3 is TGTGCCAGCAGCTTTCGGACAGGAAACACCATATATTTT. This sequence encodes CASSFRTGNTIYF.